Presented here are 21 T cell receptor beta chains from one specimen sequenced in a study of cytotoxic CD8 clonotypes in ibrutinib-treated CLL. The table came from immunoSEQ multiplex PCR; TCRdb's copy has only in-frame clones and leaves some out. In the table there are approximately 210,000 clones, over 60% of which are singletons. The sequencing here drew on PBMCs, taken after 24 months of ibrutinib treatment. The receptors were gathered from a human donor with chronic lymphocytic leukemia.

This clone was picked up a small number of times. The chain employs TRBV4-1 and TRBJ2-2; tentative D call: TRBD1 (5 bases). The CDR3 extends over 14 amino acids. Trimming stripped 1 base from V and 5 bases from J, with 8 bases between. The germline gives CDR1 MGHRA, CDR2 YSYEKL. The CDR3 bases are TGCGCCAGCAGCCAAGTCGCAGGGACCGGGGAGCTGTTTTTT. Translated, it gives CASSQVAGTGELFF.

The chain employs TRBV7-2 and TRBJ2-1; 8 nucleotides align to TRBD2. The CDR3 is 15 amino acids. V lost 3 bases to trimming and J lost 6 bases; unmatched junction nucleotides: 7. Germline V lookup: CDR1 SGHTA, CDR2 FQGNSA. The chain's CDR3 is CASSFLRLAGNEQFF. DNA for the CDR3: TGTGCCAGCAGCTTTCTCCGGCTAGCGGGCAATGAGCAGTTCTTC. Full variable domain (outside the CDR3, taken from reference TRBV7-2 and TRBJ2-1): GAGVSQSPSNKVTEKGKDVELRCDPISGHTALYWYRQSLGQGLEFLIYFQGNSAPDKSGLPSDRFSAERTGGSVSTLTIQRTQQEDSAVYLCASSFLRLAGNEQFFGPGTRLTVL.

This clone came up a few times. This rearrangement joins TRBV6-5 to TRBJ2-7, with D possibly matching TRBD2 (5 bases). Deletions cut 6 bases from V and 2 bases from J, with 14 bases between. The CDR3 spans 14 residues. Per germline, CDR1 MNHEY and CDR2 SVGAGI. The CDR3 protein is CASRIREHPYEQYF. The CDR3 coding sequence is TGTGCCAGCAGAATCCGGGAACATCCCTACGAGCAGTACTTC.

The rearrangement joins TRBV5-1 to TRBJ2-3; D unclear. Germline CDR1 is SGHRS and CDR2 is YFSETQ. This CDR3 spans 13 amino acids. The V and J ends lost 6 bases and 4 bases respectively, with 12 bases between them. CDR3 nucleotide sequence: TGCGCCAGCACTGTTGACTCTCCAGATACGCAGTATTTT. Encoded protein: CASTVDSPDTQYF.

This clone has a handful of counts. This sequence joins TRBV7-9 and TRBJ1-2, with D perhaps matching TRBD1 (6 bases). The CDR3 runs 15 residues. Trimming stripped 1 base from V and 4 bases from J, with 13 bases between. In germline, CDR1 is SEHNR, CDR2 FQNEAQ (reference sequence). In DNA, the CDR3 is TGTGCCAGCAGCTTAGACGTTGGGACAAGCTATGGCTACACCTTC. It specifies CASSLDVGTSYGYTF. Looking up the rest from reference TRBV7-9 and TRBJ1-2 gives the full variable domain: DTGVSQNPRHKITKRGQNVTFRCDPISEHNRLYWYRQTLGQGPEFLTYFQNEAQLEKSRLLSDRFSAERPKGSFSTLEIQRTEQGDSAMYLCASSLDVGTSYGYTFGSGTRLTVV.

The chain is built from TRBV27 and TRBJ1-5; D gene uncertain. The CDR3 has 16 residues. Germline V gene lookup returns CDR1 MNHEY and CDR2 SMNVEV (reference sequence). V was clipped by 7 bases and J by 3 bases, with 19 bases between them. DNA of the CDR3: TGTGCCAGCACCCCCCGAGGCCGGGGTAACAATCAGCCCCAGCATTTT. This codes for CASTPRGRGNNQPQHF.

The genes are TRBV6-5 and TRBJ2-1; D uncertain. The CDR3 extends over 14 amino acids. Trimming left V 10 bases short and J 0 bases short, with 13 bases between. CDR1 is MNHEY and CDR2 is SVGAGI in the germline V gene. The CDR3 nucleotides are TGTGCCACCCAACCGATCGACTCCTACAATGAGCAGTTCTTC. It yields the protein CATQPIDSYNEQFF.

This clone was observed a few times. The chain links TRBV4-2 to TRBJ2-3; 7 nucleotides line up with TRBD2. CDR1 is LGHNA and CDR2 is YNFKEQ in the germline V gene. The J segment lost 0 bases and the V segment lost 1 base, leaving 7 bases of the junction unmatched. The CDR3 is 17 residues long. CDR3 region: CASSQGLAGPSTDTQYF. CDR3 DNA: TGTGCCAGCAGCCAAGGATTAGCGGGCCCTAGCACAGATACGCAGTATTTT.

Concerning this clone: A read error may account for a junction end that differs from germline. V is TRBV7-7 and J is TRBJ1-1; D not certain. Per the germline V gene, CDR1 is SSHAT and CDR2 is FNYEAQ (reference sequence). CDR3 length: 12 amino acids. DNA of the CDR3: TGTGCTAGCAGCCTACTACGGGCTGAAGCTTTCTTT. Protein: CASSLLRAEAFF.

This sequence joins TRBV9 and TRBJ2-2, with 7 nucleotides matching TRBD1. V trimming: 3 bases; J trimming: 1 base; junction bases outside the gene matches: 12. Germline V gene data show CDR1 as SGDLS and CDR2 as YYNGEE. The CDR3 runs to 18 residues. The CDR3 DNA reads as TGTGCCAGCAGCGGGAACCTCGGACAGGCTTTGAACACCGGGGAGCTGTTTTTT. Amino acids: CASSGNLGQALNTGELFF.

The J gene is TRBJ2-1, the V gene TRBV29-1; TRBD2 matches at 9 bases. Trimming at V came to 0 bases and at J to 2 bases, leaving 2 bases not matched to a gene. This CDR3 contains 15 residues. Germline lookup yields CDR1 SQVTM and CDR2 ANQGSEA. This CDR3 is CSVEDSGRTYNEQFF. The DNA of the CDR3 is TGCAGCGTTGAAGATAGCGGGAGAACCTACAATGAGCAGTTCTTC.

A few counts support this clone. The chain recombines TRBV28 with TRBJ1-1; D gene uncertain. Germline loops: CDR1 MDHEN, CDR2 SYDVKM. The CDR3 is made up of 12 amino acids. V lost 3 bases and J 11 bases, leaving 13 bases between the germline ends. CDR3 sequence: CASSFFSGYAFF. As DNA, the CDR3 is TGTGCCAGCAGTTTTTTCTCGGGGTATGCTTTCTTT.

The rearrangement links TRBV20-1 to TRBJ2-7; D may be TRBD1 or TRBD2 (5 bases each). The CDR3 loop spans 11 amino acids. Germline-derived CDR1 and CDR2 are DFQATT and SNEGSKA (reference sequence). Between the trimmed V and J ends, which lost 5 bases and 2 bases, there was a span of 7 bases. The CDR3 spells CSAGDAYEQYF. The DNA for the CDR3 is TGCAGTGCTGGGGACGCCTACGAGCAGTACTTC.

The chain couples TRBV27 to TRBJ2-3; TRBD2 might be the D (6 bases). The CDR3 has 15 amino acids. V dropped 3 bases and J dropped 4 bases, with 14 bases sitting between them. CDR1 and CDR2 (germline): MNHEY, SMNVEV (reference sequence). The DNA of the CDR3 is TGTGCCAGCAGTTTGGACTCCGGCGGGGCAGATACGCAGTATTTT. Amino acids: CASSLDSGGADTQYF.

This chain connects TRBV4-2 to TRBJ2-7; D perhaps matches TRBD2 (5 bases). The germline V gene encodes CDR1 LGHNA and CDR2 YNFKEQ. The CDR3 sequence is 16 residues long. V lost 2 bases, J lost 0 bases, and 14 bases lay in between. The CDR3 nucleotides read TGTGCCAGCAGCCAACAAGCGGTCTCTCGCTCCTACGAGCAGTACTTC. Translated: CASSQQAVSRSYEQYF.

The V call is TRBV11-2, the J call TRBJ2-7; D might be TRBD1 or TRBD2, each matching 5 bases. CDR1 is SGHAT and CDR2 is FQNNGV in the germline V gene. Trimming left V 5 bases short and J 6 bases short, with 17 bases between. The CDR3 runs to 14 residues. CDR3 loop: CASSPPSGGSEQYF. CDR3 DNA: TGTGCCAGCAGCCCACCTTCTGGGGGTTCCGAGCAGTACTTC.

This clone was counted a few times. The CDR3 bases are TGTGCCAGCAGTTCTGGCGGTGAACACAATGAGCAGTTCTTC. Translating gives CASSSGGEHNEQFF. V usage is TRBV28 and J usage is TRBJ2-1; D uncertain. Germline V lookup: CDR1 MDHEN, CDR2 SYDVKM. CDR3 size: 14 residues. V shed 4 bases and J shed 5 bases, with 12 bases lying between them.

The table lists this clone with a few counts. The chain recombines TRBV7-9 with TRBJ1-2; TRBD1 might be the D (5 bases). Germline CDR1 reads SEHNR; CDR2 reads FQNEAQ (reference sequence). The CDR3 is 14 residues long. The V and J ends lost 1 base and 4 bases respectively, with 10 bases between them. The CDR3 nucleotides are TGTGCCAGCAGCTTAGGGGGGACGGCCTATGGCTACACCTTC. Translated: CASSLGGTAYGYTF.

This clone appeared a few times. The chain links TRBV7-2 to TRBJ1-2, with 8 bases identical to TRBD1. In germline, CDR1 is SGHTA, CDR2 FQGNSA. J lost 5 bases, V lost 5 bases, and 7 bases had no gene match. The CDR3 sequence is 14 residues long. The DNA for the CDR3 is TGTGCCAGCAGCCCCGACAGGGGCCCATATGGCTACACCTTC. Translated, it gives CASSPDRGPYGYTF.

A few counts support this clone. The chain links TRBV18 to TRBJ2-1, with 12 bases lining up with TRBD2. J gave up 9 bases and V 3 bases, and 3 bases lay outside the gene matches. Germline CDR1 is KGHSH and CDR2 is LQKENI. This CDR3 is built from 14 residues. The CDR3 coding sequence is TGTGCCAGCTCACCGACTAGCGGGAGTTCTGAGCAGTTCTTC. This gives the protein CASSPTSGSSEQFF.

This chain joins TRBV9 and TRBJ1-5; TRBD1 is a possible D gene (6 bases). The CDR3 is 15 residues long. The germline CDR1 and CDR2 sequences are SGDLS and YYNGEE. V was trimmed by 4 bases and J by 6 bases, leaving 17 bases between them. CDR3 coding DNA: TGTGCCAGCAGCCGAGGTGGGGGCGGCGGTCAGCCCCAGCATTTT. Translated, it gives CASSRGGGGGQPQHF.